These T cell receptor beta chains were read from a single sample in a study of vaccination effects on CD4 cells after COVID-19. The repertoire was sequenced with immunoSEQ multiplex PCR; TCRdb's copy has only in-frame clones and lacks some. The data contain 50,000 to 65,000 clones, roughly 80% of them singletons. These receptors have no identified antigens. Sequenced here: CD4+ T cells from PBMCs cultured with HCoV-229E spike peptides, sampled before COVID-19 vaccination. The receptors shown here come from a human donor who received a COVID-19 vaccine. The CDR3 runs from the conserved cysteine through the conserved F or W. D genes are given only for firm matches. Size tells how often a clone was seen (once, few, many) or the class of an expanded clone, and some rows leave it out.

length,D,V,J,size,DNA,CDR3
13,NA,TRBV10-3,TRBJ2-1,NA,TGTGCCATCATGCAGGACCCGTACAATGAGCAGTTCTTC,CAIMQDPYNEQFF
15,NA,TRBV2,TRBJ1-6,NA,TGTGCCAGCAGTGAATTAGGGGATGTTAGTTCACCCCTCCACTTT,CASSELGDVSSPLHF
16,TRBD2,TRBV5-1,TRBJ2-2,NA,TGCGCCAGCAGCTTCAGTAGCGGGAAGAACACCGGGGAGCTGTTTTTT,CASSFSSGKNTGELFF
14,NA,TRBV6-1,TRBJ2-2,few,TGTGCCAGCAGTGACAGGCCGAACACCGGGGAGCTGTTTTTT,CASSDRPNTGELFF
16,NA,TRBV5-5,TRBJ1-5,few,TGTGCCAGCAGCGCGAGAGCAGGGATGAGCAATCAGCCCCAGCATTTT,CASSARAGMSNQPQHF
15,TRBD1,TRBV7-3,TRBJ2-5,NA,TGTGCCAGCAGCTTAAACAAGGGGGCAGGGGAGACCCAGTACTTC,CASSLNKGAGETQYF
16,TRBD2,TRBV23-1,TRBJ2-5,NA,TGCGCCAGCAGTCAAGGGCTAGCGGGGATCGGGGAGACCCAGTACTTC,CASSQGLAGIGETQYF
15,TRBD1,TRBV7-2,TRBJ1-3,few,TGTGCCAGCAGCCTCCAGACAGGGGGTGGAAACACCATATATTTT,CASSLQTGGGNTIYF
14,TRBD1,TRBV27,TRBJ2-2,NA,TGTGCCAGCAGGTGGGACAGGAACACCGGGGAGCTGTTTTTT,CASRWDRNTGELFF
14,NA,TRBV28,TRBJ1-1,NA,TGTGCCAGCAGTTTAGAGGGCTCGAACACTGAAGCTTTCTTT,CASSLEGSNTEAFF
16,TRBD2,TRBV5-1,TRBJ2-1,NA,TGCGCCAGCAGCTTGTTGGGTGGACTAGCAGGCAATGAGCAGTTCTTC,CASSLLGGLAGNEQFF
15,NA,TRBV6-4,TRBJ2-1,NA,TGTGCCAGCAGCGCCTCCGGGACCCCCAGGGGTGAGCAGTTCTTC,CASSASGTPRGEQFF
15,NA,TRBV30,TRBJ2-2,once,TGTGCCTGGAGTGTACCAGGGCTGAACACCGGGGAGCTGTTTTTT,CAWSVPGLNTGELFF
16,TRBD2,TRBV7-3,TRBJ2-3,NA,TGTGCCAGCAGCTCCGGACTAGCGGGGGGGGCAGATACGCAGTATTTT,CASSSGLAGGADTQYF
13,NA,TRBV5-1,TRBJ1-4,NA,TGCGCCAGCAGCTTGGACGGGGTTGAAAAACTGTTTTTT,CASSLDGVEKLFF
15,NA,TRBV6-2/TRBV6-3,TRBJ1-1,NA,TGTGCCAGCAGTTACTCCCCAGGGTGGGACACTGAAGCTTTCTTT,CASSYSPGWDTEAFF
15,NA,TRBV9,TRBJ2-3,NA,TGTGCCAGCAGCATCCGGGCAGCTAGCACAGATACGCAGTATTTT,CASSIRAASTDTQYF
14,TRBD1,TRBV4-1,TRBJ1-1,NA,TGCGCCAGCAGCCAAGTGGGACAGGGTACTGAAGCTTTCTTT,CASSQVGQGTEAFF
15,TRBD1,TRBV5-1,TRBJ1-4,NA,TGCGCCAGCAGCCCGGAGGGACAGGGAAGTGAAAAACTGTTTTTT,CASSPEGQGSEKLFF
17,TRBD2,TRBV11-3,TRBJ2-3,NA,TGTGCCAGCAGCACTATCGGGACTAGCGGGGGGAGGGATACGCAGTATTTT,CASSTIGTSGGRDTQYF
17,NA,TRBV10-2,TRBJ2-6,NA,TGCGCCAGCAGCCGTCAGGGACCGGTCTCTGGGGCCAACGTCCTGACTTTC,CASSRQGPVSGANVLTF
16,NA,TRBV5-1,TRBJ2-1,NA,TGCGCCAGCAGCCGGCTAGGGGGGCCCTCCTACAATGAGCAGTTCTTC,CASSRLGGPSYNEQFF
16,TRBD1,TRBV10-2,TRBJ1-6,NA,TGCGCCAGCAGTTCGGGACAGGGAGCCTATAATTCACCCCTCCACTTT,CASSSGQGAYNSPLHF
15,TRBD1,TRBV28,TRBJ1-1,NA,TGTGCCAGCCGACTAACGACAGGGGGTCTCACTGAAGCTTTCTTT,CASRLTTGGLTEAFF
13,NA,TRBV2,TRBJ1-5,few,TGTGCCAGCCAGGCAGGGGGCAATCAGCCCCAGCATTTT,CASQAGGNQPQHF
12,NA,TRBV15,TRBJ1-3,NA,TGTGCCACCAGCAGACCTCTAAACACCATATATTTT,CATSRPLNTIYF
13,NA,TRBV6-5,TRBJ2-3,NA,TGTGCCAGCAAGTCGGGCTGGGCAGATACGCAGTATTTT,CASKSGWADTQYF
16,NA,TRBV19,TRBJ2-1,few,TGTGCCAGTAGTCCCGGGACTTCCTTCTCCTACAATGAGCAGTTCTTC,CASSPGTSFSYNEQFF
14,NA,TRBV2,TRBJ2-3,NA,TGTGCCAGCAGATCAGGGGTTAGCACAGATACGCAGTATTTT,CASRSGVSTDTQYF
15,NA,TRBV5-6,TRBJ1-5,NA,TGTGCCAGCAGCTTGGCCAGGCAGGGAAGACAGCCCCAGCATTTT,CASSLARQGRQPQHF
18,NA,TRBV12-5,TRBJ2-2,NA,TGTGCTAGTGGTCCAACCCCGGACGGAGTCGCGAACACCGGGGAGCTGTTTTTT,CASGPTPDGVANTGELFF
15,TRBD1,TRBV5-1,TRBJ1-1,NA,TGCGCCAGCAGCAAGAAGGACAGGGTTGGCACTGAAGCTTTCTTT,CASSKKDRVGTEAFF
12,NA,TRBV29-1,TRBJ2-2,once,TGCAGCGTTGCCAAGAACACCGGGGAGCTGTTTTTT,CSVAKNTGELFF
14,NA,TRBV30,TRBJ1-1,NA,TGTGCCTGGAGCCAGGGACCCCCTCGGACTGAAGCTTTCTTT,CAWSQGPPRTEAFF
16,TRBD2,TRBV28,TRBJ2-1,NA,TGTGCCAGCAGTTCCCCCGGGGGGGGAACGGGGAATGAGCAGTTCTTC,CASSSPGGGTGNEQFF
14,TRBD1,TRBV18,TRBJ1-2,few,TGTGCCAGCTCACCGACCGGGACAGGGGATGGCTACACCTTC,CASSPTGTGDGYTF
13,NA,TRBV12-5,TRBJ2-1,NA,TGTGCTAGTGGTTTTGCGTCCTACAATGAGCAGTTCTTC,CASGFASYNEQFF
13,NA,TRBV2,TRBJ1-1,once,TGTGCCAGCAGTGAACAGGCAGGGAGTCGAGCTTTCTTT,CASSEQAGSRAFF
12,TRBD1,TRBV30,TRBJ1-2,NA,TGTGCCTGGGGGACAGACGTCTATGGCTACACCTTC,CAWGTDVYGYTF
15,NA,TRBV18,TRBJ2-3,NA,TGTGCCAGCTCACCACAGCCATCTGGCACAGATACGCAGTATTTT,CASSPQPSGTDTQYF
14,NA,TRBV27,TRBJ2-2,few,TGTGCCAGCAGACAGGGCTCGAACACCGGGGAGCTGTTTTTT,CASRQGSNTGELFF
14,TRBD1,TRBV7-2,TRBJ2-5,NA,TGTGCCAGCAGCTTCCCGACAGGGCTCGAGACCCAGTACTTC,CASSFPTGLETQYF
13,NA,TRBV10-1,TRBJ1-2,NA,TGCGCCAGCAGTGATGCCAGGGGTTATGGCTACACCTTC,CASSDARGYGYTF
14,NA,TRBV6-5,TRBJ1-1,NA,TGTGCCGCCTCCGGGTGGGGCATGAACACTGAAGCTTTCTTT,CAASGWGMNTEAFF
16,NA,TRBV30,TRBJ2-3,NA,TGTGCCTGGAGTGTTTCGCGACTTCCGGGCGCAGATACGCAGTATTTT,CAWSVSRLPGADTQYF
14,NA,TRBV19,TRBJ1-6,NA,TGTGCCAGTGGGGTGGACCAGTTAAATTCACCCCTCCACTTT,CASGVDQLNSPLHF